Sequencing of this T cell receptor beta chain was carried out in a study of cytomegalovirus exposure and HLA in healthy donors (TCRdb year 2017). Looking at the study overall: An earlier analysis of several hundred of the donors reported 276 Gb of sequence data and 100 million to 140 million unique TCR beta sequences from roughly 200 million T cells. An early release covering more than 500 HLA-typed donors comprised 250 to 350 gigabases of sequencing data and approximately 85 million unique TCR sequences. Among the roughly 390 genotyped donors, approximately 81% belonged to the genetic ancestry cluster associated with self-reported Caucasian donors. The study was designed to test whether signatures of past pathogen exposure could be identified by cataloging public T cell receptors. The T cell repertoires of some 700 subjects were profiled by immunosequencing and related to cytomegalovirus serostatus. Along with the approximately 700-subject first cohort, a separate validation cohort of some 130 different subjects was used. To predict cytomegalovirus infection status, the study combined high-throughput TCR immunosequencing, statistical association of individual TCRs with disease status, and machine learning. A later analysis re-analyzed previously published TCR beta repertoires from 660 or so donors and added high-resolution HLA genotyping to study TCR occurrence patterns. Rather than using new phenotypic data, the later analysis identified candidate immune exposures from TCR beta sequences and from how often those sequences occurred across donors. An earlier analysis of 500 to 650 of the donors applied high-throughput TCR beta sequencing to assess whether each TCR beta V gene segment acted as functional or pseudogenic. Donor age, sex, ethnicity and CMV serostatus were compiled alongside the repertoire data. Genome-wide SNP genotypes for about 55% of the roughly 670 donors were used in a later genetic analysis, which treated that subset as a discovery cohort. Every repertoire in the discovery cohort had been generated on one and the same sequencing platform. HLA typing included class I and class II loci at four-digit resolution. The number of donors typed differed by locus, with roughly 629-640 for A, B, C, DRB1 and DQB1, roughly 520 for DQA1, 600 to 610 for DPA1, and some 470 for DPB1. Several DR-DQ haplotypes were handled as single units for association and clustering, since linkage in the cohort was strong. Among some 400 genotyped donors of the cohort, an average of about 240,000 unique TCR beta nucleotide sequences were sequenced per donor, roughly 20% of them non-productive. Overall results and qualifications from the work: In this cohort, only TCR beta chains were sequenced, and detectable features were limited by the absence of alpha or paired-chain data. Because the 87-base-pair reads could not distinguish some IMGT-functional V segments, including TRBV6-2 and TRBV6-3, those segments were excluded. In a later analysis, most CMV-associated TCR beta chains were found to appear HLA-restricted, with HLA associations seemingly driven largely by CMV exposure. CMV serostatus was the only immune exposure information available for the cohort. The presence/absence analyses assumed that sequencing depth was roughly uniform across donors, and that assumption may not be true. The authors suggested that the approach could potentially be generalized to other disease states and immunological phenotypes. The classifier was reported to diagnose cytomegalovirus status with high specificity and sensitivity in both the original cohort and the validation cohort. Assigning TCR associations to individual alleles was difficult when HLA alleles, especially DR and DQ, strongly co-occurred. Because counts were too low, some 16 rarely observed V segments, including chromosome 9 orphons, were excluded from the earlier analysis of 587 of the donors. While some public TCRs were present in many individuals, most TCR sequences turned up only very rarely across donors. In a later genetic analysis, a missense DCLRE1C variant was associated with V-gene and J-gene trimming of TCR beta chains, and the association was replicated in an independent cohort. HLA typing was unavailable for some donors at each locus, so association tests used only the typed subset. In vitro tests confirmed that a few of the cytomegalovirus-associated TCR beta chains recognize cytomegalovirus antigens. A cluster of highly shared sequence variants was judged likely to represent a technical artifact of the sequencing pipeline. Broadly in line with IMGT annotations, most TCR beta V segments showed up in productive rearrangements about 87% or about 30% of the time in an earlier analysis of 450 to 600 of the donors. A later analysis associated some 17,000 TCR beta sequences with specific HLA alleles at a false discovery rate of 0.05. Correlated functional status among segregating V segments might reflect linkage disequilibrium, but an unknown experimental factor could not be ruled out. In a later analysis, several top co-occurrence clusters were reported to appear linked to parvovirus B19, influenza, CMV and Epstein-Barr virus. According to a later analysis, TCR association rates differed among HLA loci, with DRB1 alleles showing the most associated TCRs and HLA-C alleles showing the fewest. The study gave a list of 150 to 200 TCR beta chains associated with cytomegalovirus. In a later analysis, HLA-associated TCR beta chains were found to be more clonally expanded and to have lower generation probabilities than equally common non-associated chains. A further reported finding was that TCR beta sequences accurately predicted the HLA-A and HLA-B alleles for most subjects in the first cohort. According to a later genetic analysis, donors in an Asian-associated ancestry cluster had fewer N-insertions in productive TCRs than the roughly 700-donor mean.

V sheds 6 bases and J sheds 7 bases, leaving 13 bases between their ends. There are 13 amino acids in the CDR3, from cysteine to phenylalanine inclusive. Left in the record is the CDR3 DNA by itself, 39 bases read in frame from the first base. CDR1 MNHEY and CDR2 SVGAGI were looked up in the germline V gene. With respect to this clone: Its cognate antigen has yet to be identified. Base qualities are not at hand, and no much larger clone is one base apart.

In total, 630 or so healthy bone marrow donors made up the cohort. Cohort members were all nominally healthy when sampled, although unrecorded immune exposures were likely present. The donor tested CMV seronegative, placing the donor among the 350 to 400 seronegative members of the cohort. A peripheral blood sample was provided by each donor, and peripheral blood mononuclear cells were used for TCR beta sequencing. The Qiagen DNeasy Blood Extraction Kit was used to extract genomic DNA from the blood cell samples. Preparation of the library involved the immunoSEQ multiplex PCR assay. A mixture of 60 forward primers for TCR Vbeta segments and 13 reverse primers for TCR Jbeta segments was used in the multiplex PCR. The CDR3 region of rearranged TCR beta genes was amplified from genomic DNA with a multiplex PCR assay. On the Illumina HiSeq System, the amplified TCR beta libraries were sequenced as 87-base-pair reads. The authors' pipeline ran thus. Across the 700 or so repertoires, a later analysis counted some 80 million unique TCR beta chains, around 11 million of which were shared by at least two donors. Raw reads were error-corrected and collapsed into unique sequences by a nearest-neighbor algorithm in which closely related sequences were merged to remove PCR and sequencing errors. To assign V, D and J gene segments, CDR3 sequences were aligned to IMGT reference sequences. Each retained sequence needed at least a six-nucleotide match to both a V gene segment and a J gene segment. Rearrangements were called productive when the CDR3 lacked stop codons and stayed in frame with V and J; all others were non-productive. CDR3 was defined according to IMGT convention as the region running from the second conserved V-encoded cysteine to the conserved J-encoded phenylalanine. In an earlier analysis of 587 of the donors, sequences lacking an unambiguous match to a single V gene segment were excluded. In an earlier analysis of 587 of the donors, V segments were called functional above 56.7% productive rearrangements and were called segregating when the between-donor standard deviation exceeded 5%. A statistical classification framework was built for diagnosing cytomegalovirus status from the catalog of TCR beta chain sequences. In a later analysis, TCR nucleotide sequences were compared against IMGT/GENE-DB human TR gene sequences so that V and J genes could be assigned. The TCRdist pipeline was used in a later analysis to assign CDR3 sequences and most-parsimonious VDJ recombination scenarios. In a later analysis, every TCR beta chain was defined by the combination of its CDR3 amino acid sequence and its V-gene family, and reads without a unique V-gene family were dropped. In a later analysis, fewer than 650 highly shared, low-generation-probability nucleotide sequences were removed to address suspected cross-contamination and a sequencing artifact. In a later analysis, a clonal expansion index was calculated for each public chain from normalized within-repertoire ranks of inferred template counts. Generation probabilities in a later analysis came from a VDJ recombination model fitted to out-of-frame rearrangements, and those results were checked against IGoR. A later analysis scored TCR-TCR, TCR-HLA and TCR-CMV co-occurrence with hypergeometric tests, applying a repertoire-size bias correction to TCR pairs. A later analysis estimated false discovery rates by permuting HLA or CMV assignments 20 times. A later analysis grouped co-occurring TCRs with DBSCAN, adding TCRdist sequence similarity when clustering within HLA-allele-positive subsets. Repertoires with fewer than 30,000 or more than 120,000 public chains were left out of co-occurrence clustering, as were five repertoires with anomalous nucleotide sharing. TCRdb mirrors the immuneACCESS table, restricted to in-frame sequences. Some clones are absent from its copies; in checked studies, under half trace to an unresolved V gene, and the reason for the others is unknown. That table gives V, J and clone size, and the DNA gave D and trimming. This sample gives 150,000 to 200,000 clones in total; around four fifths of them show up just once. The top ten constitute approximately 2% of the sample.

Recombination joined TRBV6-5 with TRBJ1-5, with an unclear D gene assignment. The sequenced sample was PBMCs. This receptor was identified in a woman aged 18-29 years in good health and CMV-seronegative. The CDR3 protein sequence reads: CASSPESGQPQHF. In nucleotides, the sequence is TGTGCCAGCAGCCCCGAGTCCGGGCAGCCCCAGCATTTT.